The sequence of this TCR beta chain was determined in a study of blood T cells in healthy people across ages. Study results and limitations: A roughly linear fall in TCR beta diversity per million T cells was seen with increasing age.

Next came a second PCR, run for about 6 to 12 cycles, which used a sample-barcoded 5' primer along with a J-beta primer mix. TCRdb processed the 5' RACE reads anew with MiXCR; each CDR3 protein has one entry. The profile shows 660,000 or so distinct CDR3 sequences, about 53% of them singletons. Regarding this clonotype: Its antigen is not identified.

Trimming took 8 bases from V and 3 from J, leaving 14 bases between them. The CDR3 runs to 14 residues. From germline, CDR1 is SGHTA and CDR2 FQGNSA. The receptor comes from a man aged 60-69 years in good health. V and J are TRBV7-2 and TRBJ2-1, with a possible D match to TRBD2 (6 bases). Sequencing input: blood. Here the CDR3 reads CASVGLENYNEQFF. CDR3 bases: TGTGCCAGCGTGGGACTTGAAAACTACAATGAGCAGTTCTTC.